This is a list of T cell receptor beta chains from one sample in a study of blood T cell repertoires in COVID-19. Assay: immunoSEQ multiplex PCR; the TCRdb copy retains only in-frame clones and omits some. This table holds 200,000 to 300,000 clones, approximately 86% found once. Sequenced: PBMCs or T cells enriched from blood (not recorded which). These receptor sequences come from a middle-aged woman with acute COVID-19. The CDR3 runs from the conserved cysteine through the conserved F or W. D genes are given only for firm matches. Rows give clone size only sometimes, using once, few, many, or a class for an expanded clone.

d_call j_call v_call clone_size cdr3_aa cdr3_nt
NA TRBJ2-2 TRBV18 NA CASSPLSIKNTGELFF TGTGCCAGCTCCCCCTTGAGCATCAAGAACACCGGGGAGCTGTTTTTT
NA TRBJ1-4 TRBV18 once CASSHGKNEKLFF TGTGCCAGCTCTCACGGGAAAAATGAAAAACTGTTTTTT
NA TRBJ1-5 TRBV5-6 NA CASSFQGRPQHF TGTGCCAGCAGCTTTCAGGGCCGGCCCCAGCATTTT
TRBD1 TRBJ1-5 TRBV19 NA CASSRDSPRQPQHF TGTGCCAGTAGTCGGGACAGCCCGAGGCAGCCCCAGCATTTT
NA TRBJ2-5 TRBV21-1 NA CASSNRGQETQYF TGTGCCAGCAGCAACAGGGGGCAAGAGACCCAGTACTTC
NA TRBJ1-3 TRBV5-4 NA CASSLTGLGNTIYF TGTGCCAGCAGCTTAACAGGGTTAGGAAACACCATATATTTT
NA TRBJ1-2 TRBV14 once CASSQELLNTYGYTF TGTGCCAGCAGCCAAGAATTATTAAACACCTATGGCTACACCTTC
TRBD1 TRBJ1-1 TRBV30 NA CACYRGQYTEAFF TGTGCCTGCTACAGGGGGCAGTACACTGAAGCTTTCTTT
TRBD1 TRBJ2-7 TRBV30 once CAWSLGDWTGKVYEQYF TGTGCCTGGAGTTTGGGGGACTGGACAGGGAAAGTCTACGAGCAGTACTTC
TRBD1 TRBJ1-3 TRBV25-1 NA CASRDRSEGNTIYF TGTGCCAGCAGGGACAGGTCGGAGGGAAACACCATATATTTT
NA TRBJ2-3 TRBV6-5 NA CASSYYPRNTDTQYF TGTGCCAGCAGCTATTACCCCAGGAACACAGATACGCAGTATTTT
NA TRBJ1-2 TRBV5-4 NA CASSYTENYGYTF TGTGCCAGCAGCTATACTGAGAACTATGGCTACACCTTC
NA TRBJ2-7 TRBV2 NA CASSRSREQYF TGTGCCAGCAGTCGATCCAGGGAGCAGTACTTC
TRBD1 TRBJ1-2 TRBV27 NA CASSSDRLGSYTF TGTGCCAGCAGTTCGGACAGGCTCGGGAGCTACACCTTC
TRBD1 TRBJ1-5 TRBV7-2 NA CASSLGQGQPQHF TGTGCCAGCAGCTTAGGACAGGGCCAGCCCCAGCATTTT
NA TRBJ2-6 TRBV12-3/TRBV12-4 NA CASAGWANVLTF TGTGCCAGCGCAGGGTGGGCCAACGTCCTGACTTTC
TRBD2 TRBJ2-7 TRBV2 NA CASKRTSAYEQYF TGTGCCAGCAAGAGGACTAGCGCCTACGAGCAGTACTTC
TRBD2 TRBJ2-1 TRBV7-7 NA CASSLGAGGDNEQFF TGTGCTAGCAGCTTAGGAGCGGGAGGGGATAATGAGCAGTTCTTC
TRBD2 TRBJ2-7 TRBV28 NA CASRDGGSSYEQYF TGTGCCAGCAGAGACGGGGGGAGCTCCTACGAGCAGTACTTC
NA TRBJ1-6 TRBV5-1 NA CASSLDHLPLHF TGCGCCAGCAGCTTGGACCACTTACCCCTCCACTTT
NA TRBJ1-3 TRBV27 NA CASSLLSGNTIYF TGTGCCAGCAGTCTCCTCTCTGGAAACACCATATATTTT
TRBD1 TRBJ2-7 TRBV2 NA CASRGPGQGAYEQYF TGTGCCAGCAGGGGACCGGGACAGGGAGCCTACGAGCAGTACTTC
TRBD2 TRBJ2-5 TRBV4-1 NA CASSLGLAGGQETQYF TGCGCCAGCAGCCTCGGCCTAGCGGGCGGCCAAGAGACCCAGTACTTC
NA TRBJ1-1 TRBV9 NA CASSVVGGLNTEAFF TGTGCCAGCAGCGTAGTGGGGGGGCTGAACACTGAAGCTTTCTTT
TRBD2 TRBJ2-7 TRBV7-8 NA CASSRGQRENEQYF TGTGCCAGCAGCCGCGGCCAGCGGGAAAACGAGCAGTACTTC
NA TRBJ2-1 TRBV7-9 NA CASSLGGPHNEQFF TGTGCCAGCAGCTTAGGTGGGCCCCACAATGAGCAGTTCTTC
TRBD2 TRBJ2-3 TRBV6-5 NA CASSSPSGTTDTQYF TGTGCCAGCAGTAGCCCTAGCGGAACCACAGATACGCAGTATTTT
TRBD1 TRBJ1-2 TRBV7-8 NA CASSLRGRGEPYGYTF TGTGCCAGCAGCTTGAGGGGGCGGGGAGAACCCTATGGCTACACCTTC
NA TRBJ1-2 TRBV27 NA CASRRTRTSYGYTF TGTGCCAGCAGGCGGACACGAACGAGCTATGGCTACACCTTC
NA TRBJ2-1 TRBV20-1 NA CSARHYNEQFF TGCAGTGCTAGACACTACAATGAGCAGTTCTTC
NA TRBJ2-5 TRBV5-1 NA CASHLPDSEETQYF TGCGCCAGCCACCTTCCGGACAGCGAAGAGACCCAGTACTTC
NA TRBJ2-7 TRBV11-2 NA CASSPQTHSYEQYF TGTGCCAGCAGCCCACAGACACACTCCTACGAGCAGTACTTC
NA TRBJ2-1 TRBV2 NA CASREGGGYSGPMLEQFF TGTGCCAGCAGAGAAGGAGGTGGGTATAGCGGACCAATGCTTGAGCAGTTCTTC
NA TRBJ2-3 TRBV5-1 NA CASSLDSGQSSVSTDTQYF TGCGCCAGCAGCTTGGATAGCGGACAAAGCAGCGTTAGCACAGATACGCAGTATTTT
NA TRBJ2-3 TRBV6-2/TRBV6-3 NA CASSYSIQRVDSTDTQYF TGTGCCAGCAGTTACTCGATCCAGCGGGTGGACTCCACAGATACGCAGTATTTT
NA TRBJ2-3 TRBV11-3 NA CASSLEGHNLQVTQYF TGTGCCAGCAGCTTAGAGGGACATAACCTACAAGTTACGCAGTATTTT
TRBD1 TRBJ1-2 TRBV19 NA CASSISGTGENYGYTF TGTGCCAGTAGTATCTCCGGGACAGGGGAAAACTATGGCTACACCTTC
TRBD1 TRBJ2-7 TRBV3-1/TRBV3-2 NA CASSQEGTGDEQYF TGTGCCAGCAGCCAAGAGGGGACAGGGGACGAGCAGTACTTC
NA TRBJ1-2 TRBV5-1 few CASSLDTKPWYTF TGCGCCAGCAGCTTGGACACCAAACCATGGTACACCTTC
NA TRBJ2-3 TRBV6-5 once CASSYLASVSTDTQYF TGTGCCAGCAGTTATTTAGCATCGGTGAGCACAGATACGCAGTATTTT
NA TRBJ2-2 TRBV9 NA CASSGPGGELFF TGTGCCAGCAGCGGCCCCGGCGGGGAGCTGTTTTTT
NA TRBJ2-3 TRBV7-9 NA CASSPLDLNTDTQYF TGTGCCAGCAGTCCACTGGACTTGAACACAGATACGCAGTATTTT
TRBD1 TRBJ2-7 TRBV7-8 once CASSSGTGTFEQYF TGTGCCAGCAGCTCCGGGACAGGCACCTTCGAGCAGTACTTC
TRBD1 TRBJ1-2 TRBV25-1 NA CASSGTGLYGYTF TGTGCCAGCAGTGGGACAGGGCTCTATGGCTACACCTTC
NA TRBJ1-6 TRBV3-1/TRBV3-2 NA CASSRRRQENSPLHF TGTGCCAGCAGCCGCCGCCGACAGGAGAATTCACCCCTCCACTTT
NA TRBJ1-1 TRBV9 NA CASSSYRENTEAFF TGTGCCAGCAGCTCATACAGGGAGAACACTGAAGCTTTCTTT
NA TRBJ2-1 TRBV2 NA CASSIGSYNEQFF TGTGCCAGCAGCATCGGTTCCTACAATGAGCAGTTCTTC
NA TRBJ2-1 TRBV5-1 NA CASSLVAGALGDEQFF TGCGCCAGCAGCTTGGTTGCGGGGGCCCTTGGCGATGAGCAGTTCTTC
TRBD1 TRBJ2-2 TRBV6-5 NA CASSSGTGGHRELFF TGTGCCAGCAGTTCGGGGACAGGGGGCCACCGGGAGCTGTTTTTT
TRBD2 TRBJ2-5 TRBV5-1 few CASSRGGLRPQYF TGCGCCAGCAGCCGGGGGGGATTGAGACCCCAGTACTTC
NA TRBJ1-1 TRBV5-1 few CASSLARSRSMNTEAFF TGCGCCAGCAGCTTGGCAAGGTCGAGGTCCATGAACACTGAAGCTTTCTTT
TRBD1 TRBJ1-1 TRBV10-3 NA CAIGQGTEAFF TGTGCCATTGGACAGGGCACTGAAGCTTTCTTT
TRBD2 TRBJ2-7 TRBV7-8 once CASSLAIGSGAYEQYF TGTGCCAGCAGCTTAGCGATAGGTAGCGGGGCCTACGAGCAGTACTTC